Shown below are 11 T cell receptor beta chains from a single sample sequenced in a study of blood T cell repertoires in COVID-19. Some clones are missing from TCRdb's copy, which holds only in-frame ones; the method was immunoSEQ multiplex PCR. This table holds 250,000 to 350,000 clones, 75% to 95% found once. Sequencing was done on a sample of PBMCs or T cells enriched from blood (not recorded which). The receptors derive from a woman between 25 and 40 years old who had recovered from COVID-19.

V gene TRBV5-1 combines with J gene TRBJ2-3, with TRBD1 matching 11 bases. V trimming: 6 bases; J trimming: 6 bases; junction bases outside the gene matches: 6. The CDR3 loop spans 14 amino acids. Germline-derived CDR1 and CDR2 are SGHRS and YFSETQ. The CDR3: CASTGGQGVDTQYF. CDR3 bases: TGCGCCAGCACGGGGGGACAGGGGGTCGATACGCAGTATTTT. Variable domain in full (rest from reference TRBV5-1 and TRBJ2-3): KAGVTQTPRYLIKTRGQQVTLSCSPISGHRSVSWYQQTPGQGLQFLFEYFSETQRNKGNFPGRFSGRQFSNSRSEMNVSTLELGDSALYLCASTGGQGVDTQYFGPGTRLTVL.

The chain is built from TRBV9 and TRBJ2-3, with unresolved D. The CDR3 runs 12 residues. The V gene's germline CDR1 is SGDLS and CDR2 YYNGEE. The germline V and J ends were trimmed by 6 bases and 5 bases, with 10 bases remaining between them. The CDR3 sequence: CASNSLGDTQYF. The CDR3 nucleotides are TGTGCCAGCAACTCCCTCGGAGATACGCAGTATTTT. Full variable domain (outside the CDR3, taken from reference TRBV9 and TRBJ2-3): DSGVTQTPKHLITATGQRVTLRCSPRSGDLSVYWYQQSLDQGLQFLIQYYNGEERAKGNILERFSAQQFPDLHSELNLSSLELGDSALYFCASNSLGDTQYFGPGTRLTVL.

The chain is built from TRBV18 and TRBJ2-2; 7 bases match TRBD1. With 7 bases clipped from V and 5 bases from J, the junction kept 4 bases outside the gene matches. The V gene's germline CDR1 is KGHSH and CDR2 LQKENI. The CDR3 consists of 13 residues. The CDR3 DNA reads TGTGCCAGCTGTTCGGACAGGACCGGGGAGCTGTTTTTT. It translates to CASCSDRTGELFF.

The V gene is TRBV30, the J gene TRBJ1-5, with TRBD1 matching over 7 bases. This CDR3 is built from 17 residues. Germline-derived CDR1 and CDR2 are GTSNPN and SVGIG (reference sequence). Losses at the gene ends were 3 bases for V and 2 bases for J; bases not matched to a gene: 13. The CDR3 sequence: CAWRQNTGASGNQPQHF. The CDR3 nucleotides are TGTGCCTGGAGGCAAAATACAGGGGCAAGTGGCAATCAGCCCCAGCATTTT.

The J gene is TRBJ2-6, the V gene TRBV24-1, with 7 bases that match TRBD1. This CDR3 spans 16 amino acids. V lost 4 bases, J lost 0 bases, and 2 bases stayed unmatched. CDR1 is KGHDR and CDR2 is SFDVKD in the germline V gene. The CDR3 bases are TGTGCCACCAGTGACTACAGGGGCTCTGGGGCCAACGTCCTGACTTTC. Its translation is CATSDYRGSGANVLTF.

V gene TRBV28 combines with J gene TRBJ2-7; 9 bases map to TRBD2. This CDR3 spans 13 amino acids. Germline V CDR1 and CDR2: MDHEN, SYDVKM. V was pared by 8 bases and J by 5 bases, with 7 bases of the junction left unmatched. CDR3 residues: CASGSGSKNEQYF. The CDR3 nucleotides are TGTGCCAGCGGTAGCGGGAGTAAGAACGAGCAGTACTTC. Variable domain in full (rest from reference TRBV28 and TRBJ2-7): DVKVTQSSRYLVKRTGEKVFLECVQDMDHENMFWYRQDPGLGLRLIYFSYDVKMKEKGDIPEGYSVSREKKERFSLILESASTNQTSMYLCASGSGSKNEQYFGPGTRLTVT.

The rearrangement links TRBV5-4 to TRBJ2-1; D remains unclear. Trimming stripped 4 bases from V and 8 bases from J, with 13 bases between. Germline V gives CDR1 SGHNT, CDR2 YYREEE (reference sequence). CDR3 length equals 13 residues. CDR3 in DNA: TGTGCCAGCAGCGTATCTAGTTCGCATGAGCAGTTCTTC. Amino acids: CASSVSSSHEQFF.

J is TRBJ2-5 and V is TRBV2, with TRBD1 identical over 9 bases. Germline V gene sequence: CDR1 SNHLY, CDR2 FYNNEI. V lost 4 bases to trimming and J lost 5 bases; unmatched junction nucleotides: 5. The CDR3 contains 14 residues. Written as DNA, the CDR3 is TGTGCCAGCAGTGTTCGGACAGGGGTGGAGACCCAGTACTTC. This translates into CASSVRTGVETQYF.

The chain links TRBV10-3 to TRBJ2-5; 11 nucleotides line up with TRBD2. V lost 5 bases, J lost 1 base, and 6 bases stayed unmatched. CDR1 and CDR2 (germline): ENHRY, SYGVKD. CDR3 length equals 16 residues. Here the CDR3 reads CAISSGTSGVQETQYF. CDR3 bases: TGTGCCATCAGTTCCGGGACTAGCGGAGTCCAAGAGACCCAGTACTTC.

The chain links TRBV11-2 to TRBJ1-1; TRBD1 is a possible D gene (5 bases). The CDR3 has 15 residues. V was shortened by 1 base and J by 4 bases, with 13 bases between the two germline ends. The germline V gene encodes CDR1 SGHAT and CDR2 FQNNGV. The CDR3 spells CASSLGGLGGTEAFF. CDR3 coding DNA: TGTGCCAGCAGCTTAGGGGGTTTGGGGGGCACTGAAGCTTTCTTT.

This chain links TRBV10-2 with TRBJ2-2; D might be TRBD2 (6 bases). Trimming shortened V by 3 bases and J by 6 bases, and 20 bases separated the two germline ends. CDR1 and CDR2 from the germline V gene are WSHSY and SAAADI. CDR3 size: 17 residues. In DNA, the CDR3 is TGCGCCAGCAGTGACCCCCAGGGACTGCCGTACGCCGGGGAGCTGTTTTTT. Its translation: CASSDPQGLPYAGELFF.